These 11 T cell receptor beta chains originate from one sample sequenced in a study of T cells in localized non-small cell lung cancer. TCRdb's table, derived via immunoSEQ multiplex PCR, lists solely in-frame clones and lacks some. The sample consists of roughly 48,000 clones, 77% of them appearing once. The sequences come from peripheral blood, collected before any cancer treatment. The receptors come from a man aged 40-75 years with stage I squamous cell lung carcinoma.

The rearrangement uses TRBV10-3 and TRBJ2-7, with 7 positions matching TRBD1. The CDR3 runs 13 residues. The germline gives CDR1 ENHRY, CDR2 SYGVKD. With 6 bases clipped from V and 2 bases from J, the junction kept 4 bases outside the gene matches. The CDR3 sequence is CAISGTVPYEQYF. As DNA, the CDR3 is TGTGCCATCAGCGGGACAGTCCCCTACGAGCAGTACTTC.

This rearrangement joins TRBV6-5 to TRBJ2-1; D perhaps matches TRBD1 (6 bases). The ends were cut back, 6 bases at V and 1 base at J, with 10 bases in the middle. CDR3 length: 14 residues. Per the germline V gene, CDR1 is MNHEY and CDR2 is SVGAGI. The CDR3 region is CASRGASSYNEQFF. CDR3 in DNA: TGTGCCAGCAGGGGGGCGAGTTCCTACAATGAGCAGTTCTTC.

This sequence joins TRBV28 and TRBJ2-7; possibly TRBD2 for D (6 bases). The germline V gene encodes CDR1 MDHEN and CDR2 SYDVKM. The CDR3 length is 15 residues. V lost 3 bases and J 3 bases, leaving 15 bases between the germline ends. CDR3 protein: CASSFGGLTLYEQYF. CDR3 nucleotide sequence: TGTGCCAGCAGTTTCGGCGGACTAACCCTCTACGAGCAGTACTTC.

The CDR3 DNA reads as TGTGCCAGCAGTTTGACTTCAGGTTCCTATGGCTACACCTTC. Its protein product is CASSLTSGSYGYTF. V and J are TRBV28 and TRBJ1-2, with unresolved D. Germline assignment: CDR1 MDHEN and CDR2 SYDVKM. This CDR3 contains 14 residues. Trimming cost V 3 bases and J 4 bases, with 12 bases left between them.

This clone appeared a few times. The rearrangement links TRBV7-9 to TRBJ2-2; 9 bases are a match to TRBD1. V lost 3 bases to trimming and J lost 7 bases; unmatched junction nucleotides: 3. The CDR3 covers 14 residues. CDR1 and CDR2 from the germline V gene are SEHNR and FQNEAQ (reference sequence). CDR3 in DNA: TGTGCCAGCAGCTTCGGACAGGGGATCGGGGAGCTGTTTTTT. Translated, it gives CASSFGQGIGELFF.

V gene TRBV6-1 combines with J gene TRBJ1-6, with 8 bases lining up with TRBD1. The length of the CDR3 is 12 residues. With V trimmed by 10 bases and J by 7 bases, 3 bases remained unmatched. CDR1 MNHNS and CDR2 SASEGT come from the germline V gene. This chain's CDR3 is CATRQGNSPLHF. The CDR3 nucleotides read TGTGCCACACGACAGGGGAATTCACCCCTCCACTTT.

The chain recombines TRBV27 with TRBJ2-3; D remains unclear. Trimming pared 3 bases from V and 1 base from J, leaving 5 bases between. The CDR3 runs 13 residues. Germline V CDR1 and CDR2: MNHEY, SMNVEV (reference sequence). As DNA, the CDR3 is TGTGCCAGCAGTTTCCGGCGCACAGATACGCAGTATTTT. Residues: CASSFRRTDTQYF.

This clone was seen a handful of times. The genes are TRBV7-6 and TRBJ1-1, with TRBD1 matching 7 bases. The CDR3 contains 14 residues. Germline loops: CDR1 SGHVS, CDR2 FNYEAQ. The V gene end was trimmed by 4 bases and the J gene end by 4 bases; junction bases not matched to a gene: 6. The CDR3 reads CASSSSGGVTEAFF. The CDR3 DNA is TGTGCCAGCAGCTCCTCAGGGGGGGTCACTGAAGCTTTCTTT.

V gene TRBV5-1 combines with J gene TRBJ2-2, with 7 bases that match TRBD2. After removal of 4 bases from V and 0 bases from J, the junction contained 12 bases not matched to a gene. CDR3 length: 18 amino acids. Germline V gene sequence: CDR1 SGHRS, CDR2 YFSETQ. The chain's CDR3 is CASSRFIGGSTNTGELFF. CDR3 DNA sequence: TGCGCCAGCAGCCGGTTCATCGGGGGGTCGACGAACACCGGGGAGCTGTTTTTT.

The chain links TRBV7-2 to TRBJ2-5; perhaps TRBD2 as D (6 bases). TRBJ2-7 explains the end of the DNA better; the J call may be wrong. In germline, CDR1 is SGHTA, CDR2 FQGNSA. CDR3 size: 15 residues. CDR3: CASSLGGGGADEQYF. CDR3 in DNA: TGTGCCAGCAGCTTAGGGGGTGGAGGGGCGGACGAGCAGTACTTC.

The rearrangement uses TRBV4-2 and TRBJ1-6; 9 bases agree with TRBD1. Germline V lookup: CDR1 LGHNA, CDR2 YNFKEQ. The CDR3 contains 17 residues. With V trimmed by 0 bases and J by 6 bases, 6 bases remained unmatched. CDR3 in amino acids: CASSQDKTGGGNSPLHF. In DNA, the CDR3 is TGTGCCAGCAGCCAAGATAAAACAGGGGGCGGTAATTCACCCCTCCACTTT.